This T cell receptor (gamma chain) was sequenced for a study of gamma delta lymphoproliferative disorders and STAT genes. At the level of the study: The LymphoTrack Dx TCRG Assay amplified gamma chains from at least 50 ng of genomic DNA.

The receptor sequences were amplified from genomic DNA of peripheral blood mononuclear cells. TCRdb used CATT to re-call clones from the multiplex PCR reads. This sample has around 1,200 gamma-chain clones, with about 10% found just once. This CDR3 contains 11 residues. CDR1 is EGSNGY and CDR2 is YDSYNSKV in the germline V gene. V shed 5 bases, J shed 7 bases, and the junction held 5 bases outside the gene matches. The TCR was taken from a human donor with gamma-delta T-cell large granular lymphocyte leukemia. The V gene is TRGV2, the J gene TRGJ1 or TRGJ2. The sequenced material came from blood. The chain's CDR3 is CATWVRYKKLF. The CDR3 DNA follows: TGTGCCACCTGGGTCCGATATAAGAAACTCTTT.